The source of this TCR beta chain is a study of cytomegalovirus exposure and HLA in healthy donors. Study-level results: An analysis that came later showed most CMV-associated TCR beta chains appearing HLA-restricted. Researchers reported that a few CMV-associated chains were confirmed in vitro as CMV antigen-specific.

Primers for the PCR totalled 60 Vbeta and 13 Jbeta. TCRdb keeps only in-frame clones here, not all; method: immunoSEQ multiplex PCR. The sample yields 120,000 to 150,000 clones, 73% seen once. Germline V CDR1 and CDR2: SGHNT, YYREEE (reference sequence). This CDR3 is 16 amino acids long. Losses at the gene ends were 5 bases for V and 4 bases for J; bases not matched to a gene: 13. Notes on this clone: What it binds is unknown.

Sequenced sample: PBMCs. This clonotype originated in a woman between 18 and 29 years old in good health and CMV-seronegative. V gene TRBV5-4 combines with J gene TRBJ2-3; 7 positions agree with TRBD1. CDR3 nucleotides: TGTGCCAGCAGACCGGATTACAGGGGTAGGGCAGATACGCAGTATTTT. It yields the protein CASRPDYRGRADTQYF.